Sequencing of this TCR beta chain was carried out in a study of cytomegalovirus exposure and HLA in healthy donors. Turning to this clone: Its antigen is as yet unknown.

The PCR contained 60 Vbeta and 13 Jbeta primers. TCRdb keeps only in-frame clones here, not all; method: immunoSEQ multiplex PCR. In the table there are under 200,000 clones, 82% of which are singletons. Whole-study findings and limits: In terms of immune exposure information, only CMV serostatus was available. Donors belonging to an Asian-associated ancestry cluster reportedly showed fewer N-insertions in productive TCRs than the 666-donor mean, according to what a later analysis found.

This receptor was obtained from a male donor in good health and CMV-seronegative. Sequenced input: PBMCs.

CDR3 loop: CFCKQKAAYEQYF. CDR3 in DNA: TGTTTTTGCAAGCAGAAGGCGGCATACGAGCAGTACTTC. The chain links TRBV7-9 to TRBJ2-7, with D uncertain. Germline V gene sequence: CDR1 SEHNR, CDR2 FQNEAQ (reference sequence). This CDR3 has 13 amino acids.